Below, 21 T cell receptor beta chains from the same sample are listed, as sequenced in a study of blood T cell repertoires in COVID-19. Assay used: immunoSEQ multiplex PCR; TCRdb lists only in-frame clones, some missing. The table records about 300,000 clones, 75% to 90% of them present only once. The sample consisted of PBMCs or T cells enriched from blood (not recorded which). Every receptor here comes from a man aged 30 to 45 who had recovered from COVID-19.

The chain links TRBV29-1 to TRBJ2-5; the D gene is possibly TRBD1 (6 bases). This CDR3 contains 12 residues. Trimming left V 4 bases short and J 2 bases short, with 8 bases between. Germline V CDR1 and CDR2: SQVTM, ANQGSEA. The CDR3, as DNA: TGCAGCGTTGGGCAGGGGCAAGAGACCCAGTACTTC. Protein sequence: CSVGQGQETQYF.

The rearrangement links TRBV14 to TRBJ2-4; D may be TRBD2 (5 bases). Germline CDR1 reads SGHDN; CDR2 reads FVKESK. Trimming took 1 base from V and 0 from J, leaving 10 bases between them. CDR3 length: 16 residues. The CDR3 region has the DNA TGTGCCAGCAGCCAAGTCGCGGGTCGAGCCAAAAACATTCAGTACTTC. It yields the protein CASSQVAGRAKNIQYF.

This clone was recorded only once. V and J are TRBV7-2 and TRBJ2-5; D possibly corresponds to TRBD2 (6 bases). CDR1 and CDR2 from the germline V gene are SGHTA and FQGNSA. V lost 3 bases and J lost 9, with 14 bases in between. The length of the CDR3 is 13 residues. The CDR3, as DNA: TGTGCCAGCAGCTTTAGCGGCGCCCGGGCCCAGTACTTC. It codes for CASSFSGARAQYF.

The gene calls are TRBV7-3 and TRBJ2-7; TRBD1 agrees at 8 bases. The junction had 3 bases not matched to a gene; V was cut back by 5 bases and J by 0 bases. Germline CDR1 is SGHTA and CDR2 is FQGTGA. The CDR3 contains 14 residues. The CDR3 here is CASSPDRGSYEQYF. The CDR3 nucleotides read TGTGCCAGCAGCCCCGACAGGGGCTCCTACGAGCAGTACTTC.

The CDR3, as DNA: TGTGCCACCAGGGGCCAGGGGGATTATAGCAATCAGCCCCAGCATTTT. It is translated as CATRGQGDYSNQPQHF. This chain links TRBV15 with TRBJ1-5; 7 bases fit TRBD1. V dropped 6 bases and J dropped 0; count of bases not matched to a gene: 8. Germline CDR1 reads LNHNV; CDR2 reads YYDKDF (reference sequence). The CDR3 loop spans 16 amino acids.

This chain connects TRBV5-6 to TRBJ2-5; no reliable D call. Germline-derived CDR1 and CDR2 are SGHDT and YYEEEE. The CDR3 runs to 14 residues. Trimming took 4 bases from V and 1 from J, leaving 11 bases between them. This chain's CDR3 is CASSLTIRQETQYF. CDR3 DNA: TGTGCCAGCAGCCTAACCATTCGCCAAGAGACCCAGTACTTC. The whole variable domain, filled in from reference TRBV5-6 and TRBJ2-5, reads DAGVTQSPTHLIKTRGQQVTLRCSPKSGHDTVSWYQQALGQGPQFIFQYYEEEERQRGNFPDRFSGHQFPNYSSELNVNALLLGDSALYLCASSLTIRQETQYFGPGTRLLVL.

Concerning this clone: The same CDR3 also results from other DNA sequences found in this sample. This chain uses TRBV12-3 or TRBV12-4 with TRBJ1-2; 8 bases align to TRBD1. The length of the CDR3 is 13 residues. Losses at the gene ends were 0 bases for V and 7 bases for J; bases not matched to a gene: 1. The DNA for the CDR3 is TGTGCCAGCAGTTTAGCACAGGGGGTTGGCTACACCTTC. Translation: CASSLAQGVGYTF.

This chain links TRBV5-1 with TRBJ1-6, with D unclear. Trimming shortened V by 0 bases and J by 0 bases, and 7 bases separated the two germline ends. Germline CDR1 SGHRS, CDR2 YFSETQ. CDR3 length: 16 residues. The DNA for the CDR3 is TGCGCCAGCAGCTTGGACAGACACTCCTATAATTCACCCCTCCACTTT. Its protein product is CASSLDRHSYNSPLHF. The whole variable domain, remainder taken from reference TRBV5-1 and TRBJ1-6, is KAGVTQTPRYLIKTRGQQVTLSCSPISGHRSVSWYQQTPGQGLQFLFEYFSETQRNKGNFPGRFSGRQFSNSRSEMNVSTLELGDSALYLCASSLDRHSYNSPLHFGNGTRLTVT.

This rearrangement joins TRBV6-2 or TRBV6-3 to TRBJ2-5; 7 positions match TRBD2. CDR3 length equals 17 residues. With 2 bases clipped from V and 4 bases from J, the junction kept 13 bases outside the gene matches. Per the germline V gene, CDR1 is MNHEY and CDR2 is SVGEGT. The CDR3 region has the DNA TGTGCCAGCAGTTACCCCGCTTCTGGGCGGGGGACAGAGACCCAGTACTTC. It translates to CASSYPASGRGTETQYF.

In nucleotides, the CDR3 is TGTGCCAGCAGTGAAAGGACAGGGACGGCGAACTATGGCTACACCTTC. Translating gives CASSERTGTANYGYTF. The chain joins TRBV6-1 to TRBJ1-2, with TRBD1 matching over 8 bases. Germline assignment: CDR1 MNHNS and CDR2 SASEGT. The CDR3 sequence is 16 residues long. The V gene end was trimmed by 2 bases and the J gene end by 2 bases; junction bases not matched to a gene: 7.

V gene TRBV6-1 combines with J gene TRBJ1-2; D may be TRBD1 (6 bases). Germline V lookup: CDR1 MNHNS, CDR2 SASEGT. The CDR3 has 14 amino acids. The ends were cut back, 0 bases at V and 4 bases at J, with 9 bases in the middle. The chain's CDR3 is CASSEAGGRYGYTF. CDR3 bases: TGTGCCAGCAGTGAAGCCGGGGGGCGCTATGGCTACACCTTC.

V and J are TRBV5-1 and TRBJ2-7; D may be TRBD1 (6 bases). CDR1 and CDR2 (germline): SGHRS, YFSETQ. V was cut by 4 bases and J by 6 bases, with 17 bases left in between. The CDR3 consists of 14 residues. Here the CDR3 DNA reads TGCGCCAGCAGCCTTGGACAGTCTATAGCCGAGCAGTACTTC. The encoded protein is CASSLGQSIAEQYF.

This chain uses TRBV4-1 with TRBJ1-6; a weak D match, TRBD1 (5 bases). The CDR3 contains 18 residues. Germline CDR1 reads MGHRA; CDR2 reads YSYEKL. Trimming cost V 0 bases and J 7 bases, with 19 bases left between them. The CDR3 sequence: CASSQEANFGAKNSPLHF. Written as DNA, the CDR3 is TGCGCCAGCAGCCAAGAGGCGAATTTTGGGGCAAAGAATTCACCCCTCCACTTT.

This chain uses TRBV21-1 with TRBJ2-7; the table's D call of TRBD1 was not tested on the DNA. TRBV21-1 is a documented pseudogene. There are 18 residues in the CDR3. The CDR3 nucleotides read TGTGCCAGCAGCCCGCGGACAGGGCATGACCGAATTTACTACGAGCAGTACTTC. It encodes CASSPRTGHDRIYYEQYF.

The chain is built from TRBV19 and TRBJ1-5; 9 bases fit TRBD1. V was clipped by 9 bases and J by 7 bases; unmatched bases: 7. The CDR3 covers 13 residues. Germline V gene lookup returns CDR1 LNHDA and CDR2 SQIVND (reference sequence). The DNA for the CDR3 is TGTGCCAGGCGGACAGGGGAAGGGCAGCCCCAGCATTTT. Translation gives CARRTGEGQPQHF.

The chain couples TRBV7-8 to TRBJ2-7, with D possibly being TRBD1 (6 bases). Trimming shortened V by 5 bases and J by 1 base, and 12 bases separated the two germline ends. Germline values: CDR1 SGHVS, CDR2 FQNEAQ. This CDR3 is 14 amino acids long. CDR3 residues: CASSKWDNSYEQYF. CDR3 in DNA: TGTGCCAGCAGCAAATGGGACAATTCCTACGAGCAGTACTTC.

The chain combines TRBV6-1 with TRBJ1-2, with D unclear. V shed 2 bases and J shed 3 bases, with 7 bases lying between them. The CDR3 contains 13 residues. CDR1 is MNHNS and CDR2 is SASEGT in the germline V gene. The CDR3 DNA reads as TGTGCCAGCAGTGAACGCGGGGACTATGGCTACACCTTC. This gives the protein CASSERGDYGYTF.

On this clone: Different DNA sequences within this sample yield the same CDR3. The chain is built from TRBV9 and TRBJ2-7, with 8 bases fitting TRBD1. CDR1 is SGDLS, CDR2 YYNGEE, per germline. The V segment lost 3 bases and the J segment 2 bases; nucleotides outside the gene matches: 4. The CDR3 runs to 14 residues. The CDR3 loop is CASSGGTGPYEQYF. Here the CDR3 DNA reads TGTGCCAGCAGCGGCGGGACAGGCCCCTACGAGCAGTACTTC. The full variable domain, in which reference TRBV9 and TRBJ2-7 provide the parts outside the CDR3, is DSGVTQTPKHLITATGQRVTLRCSPRSGDLSVYWYQQSLDQGLQFLIQYYNGEERAKGNILERFSAQQFPDLHSELNLSSLELGDSALYFCASSGGTGPYEQYFGPGTRLTVT.

The rearrangement joins TRBV12-3 or TRBV12-4 to TRBJ1-2; perhaps TRBD1 as D (5 bases). With 6 bases removed from V and 5 bases from J, the gap between germline ends came to 13 bases. The CDR3 consists of 13 residues. The CDR3 sequence is CASRSSGGYGYTF. The CDR3 region has the DNA TGTGCCAGCAGGTCGTCGGGGGGTTATGGCTACACCTTC.

This clone was seen a few times. The chain combines TRBV5-6 with TRBJ1-2; unclear D gene. CDR1 and CDR2 from the germline V gene are SGHDT and YYEEEE. This CDR3 is built from 14 residues. The V gene lost 0 bases and the J gene lost 2 bases, with 8 bases spanning the gap. This chain's CDR3 is CASSLGVANYGYTF. The CDR3 bases are TGTGCCAGCAGCTTGGGAGTAGCAAACTATGGCTACACCTTC.

The V and J genes are TRBV29-1 and TRBJ1-2; maybe TRBD1 (6 bases). This CDR3 contains 13 residues. Germline lookup yields CDR1 SQVTM and CDR2 ANQGSEA. V lost 6 bases and J lost 6, with 17 bases in between. The CDR3 region has the DNA TGCAGCGTCCCGAACCCGGACAGCCATGGCTACACCTTC. It codes for CSVPNPDSHGYTF.